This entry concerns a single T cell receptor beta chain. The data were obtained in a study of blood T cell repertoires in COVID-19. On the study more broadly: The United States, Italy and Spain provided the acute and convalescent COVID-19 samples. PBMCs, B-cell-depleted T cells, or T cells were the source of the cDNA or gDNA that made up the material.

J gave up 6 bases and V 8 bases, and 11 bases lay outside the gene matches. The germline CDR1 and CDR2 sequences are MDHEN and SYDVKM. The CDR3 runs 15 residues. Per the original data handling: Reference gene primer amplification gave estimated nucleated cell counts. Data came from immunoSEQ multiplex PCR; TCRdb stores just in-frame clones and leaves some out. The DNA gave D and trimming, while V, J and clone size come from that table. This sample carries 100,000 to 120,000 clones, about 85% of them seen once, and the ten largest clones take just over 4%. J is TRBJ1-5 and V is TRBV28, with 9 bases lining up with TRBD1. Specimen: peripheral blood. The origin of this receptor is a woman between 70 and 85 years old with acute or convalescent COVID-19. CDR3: CASGRRQGVAQPQHF. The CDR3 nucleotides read TGTGCCAGCGGGAGAAGACAGGGGGTGGCTCAGCCCCAGCATTTT.